This is a list of T cell receptor beta chains from one sample in a study of blood T cell repertoires in COVID-19. Generated by immunoSEQ multiplex PCR, the TCRdb table keeps only in-frame clones and is missing some. The sample yields 200,000 to 250,000 clones, approximately 90% seen once. Sequencing used peripheral blood. These receptors all come from a man in his 70s with acute or convalescent COVID-19. CDR3s include the opening cysteine and the closing phenylalanine or tryptophan. The D gene is left open where the match is weak. Size tells how often a clone was seen (once, few, many) or the class of an expanded clone, and some rows leave it out.

j_call,v_call,clone_size,d_call,cdr3_aa,cdr3_nt
TRBJ2-1,TRBV2,-,TRBD2,CASSEPRGKTSGNEQFF,TGTGCCAGCAGTGAACCGCGGGGGAAAACTAGCGGCAATGAGCAGTTCTTC
TRBJ2-1,TRBV12-5,-,TRBD2,CASGQTSGRLWNEQFF,TGTGCTAGTGGGCAGACTAGCGGGAGGCTTTGGAATGAGCAGTTCTTC
TRBJ2-1,TRBV19,-,-,CASKVSSYNEQFF,TGTGCCAGTAAAGTCAGCTCCTACAATGAGCAGTTCTTC
TRBJ2-1,TRBV19,-,TRBD2,CASSVLAGVGNEQFF,TGTGCCAGTAGTGTACTAGCGGGAGTAGGGAATGAGCAGTTCTTC
TRBJ2-7,TRBV12-3/TRBV12-4,-,TRBD1,CASSLTGYEQYF,TGTGCCAGCAGTTTGACAGGGTACGAGCAGTACTTC
TRBJ2-7,TRBV20-1,-,-,CSARGDSEQYF,TGCAGTGCTAGAGGGGACTCCGAGCAGTACTTC
TRBJ2-7,TRBV5-1,-,-,CASSLGSEAEQYF,TGCGCCAGCAGCTTGGGGTCGGAGGCCGAGCAGTACTTC
TRBJ2-3,TRBV7-8,-,TRBD2,CASSPRAGVIDTQYF,TGTGCCAGCAGCCCCCGAGCGGGAGTAATAGATACGCAGTATTTT
TRBJ2-7,TRBV5-4,-,-,CASSYGSYEQYF,TGTGCCAGCAGTTACGGTTCCTACGAGCAGTACTTC
TRBJ2-2,TRBV5-8,-,-,CASRYQGSSIGELFF,TGTGCCAGCAGATACCAAGGGAGCTCTATCGGGGAGCTGTTTTTT
TRBJ1-1,TRBV29-1,once,-,CSVATGPNTEAFF,TGCAGCGTAGCTACAGGGCCGAACACTGAAGCTTTCTTT
TRBJ2-1,TRBV30,-,TRBD2,CAWSAWTSGAYEQFF,TGTGCCTGGAGTGCTTGGACTAGCGGGGCTTATGAGCAGTTCTTC
TRBJ2-1,TRBV12-3/TRBV12-4,-,-,CASRNNNEQFF,TGTGCCAGCAGAAACAACAATGAGCAGTTCTTC
TRBJ2-7,TRBV13,-,TRBD1,CARRIGTGGHEQYF,TGTGCCAGGAGAATTGGGACAGGGGGCCACGAGCAGTACTTC
TRBJ2-3,TRBV19,-,-,CASSPAPGARDTQYF,TGTGCCAGTAGTCCCGCTCCGGGAGCGAGGGATACGCAGTATTTT
TRBJ2-1,TRBV5-1,-,TRBD2,CASSATSGMNNEQFF,TGCGCCAGCAGCGCGACTAGCGGGATGAACAATGAGCAGTTCTTC
TRBJ1-5,TRBV5-8,-,TRBD1,CASSSIYGQGRQPQHF,TGTGCCAGCAGCTCGATATACGGACAGGGGCGCCAGCCCCAGCATTTT
TRBJ2-7,TRBV2,few,TRBD1,CASAGQGTYEQYF,TGTGCCAGCGCCGGACAGGGGACTTACGAGCAGTACTTC
TRBJ2-5,TRBV28,-,-,CASSRRHRQETQYF,TGTGCCAGCAGCCGTCGACACAGACAAGAGACCCAGTACTTC
TRBJ2-7,TRBV7-2,once,TRBD1,CASSPRTGGFEQYF,TGTGCCAGCAGCCCCCGGACAGGGGGTTTCGAGCAGTACTTC
TRBJ1-5,TRBV7-2,-,TRBD1,CASSLDRGRSQPQHF,TGTGCCAGCAGCTTAGACAGGGGGCGCAGTCAGCCCCAGCATTTT
TRBJ2-7,TRBV5-1,-,TRBD1,CASSLGHGTDEQYF,TGCGCCAGCAGCCTGGGACATGGGACAGACGAGCAGTACTTC
TRBJ2-2,TRBV6-6,-,TRBD2,CASSPPGLAEWNTGELFF,TGTGCCAGCAGTCCTCCGGGACTAGCAGAATGGAACACCGGGGAGCTGTTTTTT